A selection of T cell receptor beta chains follows, all from one sample in a study of technical replicates of blood from a few donors. The table came from immunoSEQ multiplex PCR; TCRdb's copy has only in-frame clones and leaves some out. The table includes 75,000 to 90,000 clones, around nine tenths detected once. The sequenced material came from T cells isolated from PBMCs. Every receptor here comes from a human donor in good health. CDR3s include the opening cysteine and the closing phenylalanine or tryptophan. A D gene is named only where the DNA matches it firmly. Clone size is shown for a subset of rows, as once, few, many or a class of expanded clone.

d_call: -; clone_size: -; v_call: TRBV6-5; j_call: TRBJ2-2; cdr3_nt: TGTGCCAGCAGTTACGACCGCGGCACCGGGGAGCTGTTTTTT; cdr3_aa: CASSYDRGTGELFF
d_call: -; clone_size: -; v_call: TRBV7-9; j_call: TRBJ2-5; cdr3_nt: TGTGCCAGCAGCTTTCTCGGGACTCAACAAGAGACCCAGTACTTC; cdr3_aa: CASSFLGTQQETQYF
d_call: -; clone_size: -; v_call: TRBV27; j_call: TRBJ2-1; cdr3_nt: TGTGCCAGCAGTTTGTTAAATGAGCAGTTCTTC; cdr3_aa: CASSLLNEQFF
d_call: -; clone_size: -; v_call: TRBV9; j_call: TRBJ2-7; cdr3_nt: TGTGCCAGCAGCGTAGGAATAAGCCCCTACGAGCAGTACTTC; cdr3_aa: CASSVGISPYEQYF
d_call: TRBD1; clone_size: -; v_call: TRBV19; j_call: TRBJ1-2; cdr3_nt: TGTGCCAGTAGTCTACAGACAGGGGGATCCTACGGCTACACCTTC; cdr3_aa: CASSLQTGGSYGYTF
d_call: -; clone_size: -; v_call: TRBV5-1; j_call: TRBJ2-5; cdr3_nt: TGCGCCAGCAGCTTGGAGATGGCCCCCCAAGAGACCCAGTACTTC; cdr3_aa: CASSLEMAPQETQYF
d_call: TRBD2; clone_size: -; v_call: TRBV5-1; j_call: TRBJ2-1; cdr3_nt: TGCGCCAGCAGCCTGGGACTAGCGGGAGGGCGGGAGCAGTTCTTC; cdr3_aa: CASSLGLAGGREQFF
d_call: TRBD1; clone_size: -; v_call: TRBV10-1; j_call: TRBJ2-7; cdr3_nt: TGCGCCAGCAGTGCAGTCAGGGGGACCTACGAGCAGTACTTC; cdr3_aa: CASSAVRGTYEQYF
d_call: TRBD2; clone_size: -; v_call: TRBV4-2; j_call: TRBJ2-3; cdr3_nt: TGTGCCAGCAGCCAAGGGACTAGCGGGGCCACAGATACGCAGTATTTT; cdr3_aa: CASSQGTSGATDTQYF
d_call: -; clone_size: -; v_call: TRBV18; j_call: TRBJ2-5; cdr3_nt: TGTGCCAGCTCACCCTCCCTGCAGCGCCGCCAAGAGACCCAGTACTTC; cdr3_aa: CASSPSLQRRQETQYF
d_call: TRBD1; clone_size: -; v_call: TRBV7-9; j_call: TRBJ1-2; cdr3_nt: TGTGCCAGCAGCTTCCGGGACAGGGGGCTCCTCGAGGAAGGCTACACCTTC; cdr3_aa: CASSFRDRGLLEEGYTF
d_call: TRBD2; clone_size: once; v_call: TRBV10-2; j_call: TRBJ2-7; cdr3_nt: TGCGCCAGCAGTGAGGTCACGGGACTAGAAATAGGCGAGCAGTACTTC; cdr3_aa: CASSEVTGLEIGEQYF
d_call: -; clone_size: -; v_call: TRBV28; j_call: TRBJ2-7; cdr3_nt: TGTGCCAGCAGTGGCTTATGGCAGTACAACTACGAGCAGTACTTC; cdr3_aa: CASSGLWQYNYEQYF
d_call: -; clone_size: -; v_call: TRBV19; j_call: TRBJ2-5; cdr3_nt: TGTGCCAGTAGTACCCACCAACAGGATCAAGAGACCCAGTACTTC; cdr3_aa: CASSTHQQDQETQYF
d_call: TRBD1; clone_size: -; v_call: TRBV29-1; j_call: TRBJ1-2; cdr3_nt: TGCAGCGGGGGACAGGGGTCCTATGGCTACACCTTC; cdr3_aa: CSGGQGSYGYTF
d_call: TRBD2; clone_size: -; v_call: TRBV7-9; j_call: TRBJ2-5; cdr3_nt: TGTGCCAGCAGCTTCTTAGACGCTAGCGGGGGACGGACCCAGTACTTC; cdr3_aa: CASSFLDASGGRTQYF
d_call: -; clone_size: -; v_call: TRBV28; j_call: TRBJ1-2; cdr3_nt: TGTGCCAGCAGTCCCGGGACTCTCTATGGCTACACCTTC; cdr3_aa: CASSPGTLYGYTF